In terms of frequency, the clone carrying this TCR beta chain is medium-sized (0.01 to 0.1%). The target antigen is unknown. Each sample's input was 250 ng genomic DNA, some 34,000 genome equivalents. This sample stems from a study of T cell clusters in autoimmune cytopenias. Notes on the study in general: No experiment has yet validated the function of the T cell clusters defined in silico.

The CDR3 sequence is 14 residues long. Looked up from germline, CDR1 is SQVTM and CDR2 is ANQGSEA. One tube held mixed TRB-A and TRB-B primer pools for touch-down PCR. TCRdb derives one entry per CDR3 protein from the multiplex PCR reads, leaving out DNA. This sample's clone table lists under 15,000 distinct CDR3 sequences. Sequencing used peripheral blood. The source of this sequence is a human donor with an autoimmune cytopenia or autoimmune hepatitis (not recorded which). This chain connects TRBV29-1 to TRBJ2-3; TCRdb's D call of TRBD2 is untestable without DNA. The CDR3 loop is CSVEGTSSTDTQYF.